Listed here are 3 T cell receptor beta chains from one sample, sequenced in a study of T cells in tumors after PD-1 blockade (dated by TCRdb to between 2018 and 2021). Explained via the paper, the time point label denotes: after anti-PD-1 therapy. Library construction relied on the immunoSEQ multiplex PCR assay. TCRdb holds this immuneACCESS table with in-frame rearrangements only. Some clones are missing; in checked studies, unresolved V genes explain under half, and the rest has no known cause. The sample data list 14,000 or so clones, and 55% to 75% of these were observed just once. In total, the top ten clones hold under 35% of the sample. The sample consisted of tumor tissue, taken after anti-PD-1 treatment. The receptors shown here come from a human donor with cutaneous squamous cell carcinoma.

The V gene is TRBV9, the J gene TRBJ2-3, with TRBD1 matching 7 bases. Germline CDR1 is SGDLS and CDR2 is YYNGEE. The junction had 9 bases not matched to a gene; V was cut back by 0 bases and J by 5 bases. The CDR3 spans 16 residues. The CDR3 loop is CASSVGDSSWVDTQYF. The CDR3 coding sequence is TGTGCCAGCAGCGTAGGGGACAGCTCTTGGGTAGATACGCAGTATTTT. Combining the CDR3 with reference TRBV9 and TRBJ2-3 gives the whole variable domain DSGVTQTPKHLITATGQRVTLRCSPRSGDLSVYWYQQSLDQGLQFLIQYYNGEERAKGNILERFSAQQFPDLHSELNLSSLELGDSALYFCASSVGDSSWVDTQYFGPGTRLTVL.

The rearrangement joins TRBV9 to TRBJ2-3; 12 nucleotides align to TRBD2. With 4 bases clipped from V and 4 bases from J, the junction kept 4 bases outside the gene matches. The germline V gene encodes CDR1 SGDLS and CDR2 YYNGEE. The CDR3 is 15 residues long. The CDR3 spells CASSSSGGASDTQYF. The CDR3 DNA follows: TGTGCCAGCAGCTCTAGCGGGGGGGCTTCAGATACGCAGTATTTT.

This rearrangement joins TRBV6-6 to TRBJ1-1; no clear D. Trimming removed 4 bases at V and 1 base at J, with 16 bases between. The length of the CDR3 is 16 residues. CDR1 and CDR2 from the germline V gene are MNHNY and SVGAGI (reference sequence). This CDR3 reads CASSFQPLLQNTEAFF. The CDR3 DNA reads TGTGCCAGCAGTTTCCAACCGCTTCTACAGAACACTGAAGCTTTCTTT.